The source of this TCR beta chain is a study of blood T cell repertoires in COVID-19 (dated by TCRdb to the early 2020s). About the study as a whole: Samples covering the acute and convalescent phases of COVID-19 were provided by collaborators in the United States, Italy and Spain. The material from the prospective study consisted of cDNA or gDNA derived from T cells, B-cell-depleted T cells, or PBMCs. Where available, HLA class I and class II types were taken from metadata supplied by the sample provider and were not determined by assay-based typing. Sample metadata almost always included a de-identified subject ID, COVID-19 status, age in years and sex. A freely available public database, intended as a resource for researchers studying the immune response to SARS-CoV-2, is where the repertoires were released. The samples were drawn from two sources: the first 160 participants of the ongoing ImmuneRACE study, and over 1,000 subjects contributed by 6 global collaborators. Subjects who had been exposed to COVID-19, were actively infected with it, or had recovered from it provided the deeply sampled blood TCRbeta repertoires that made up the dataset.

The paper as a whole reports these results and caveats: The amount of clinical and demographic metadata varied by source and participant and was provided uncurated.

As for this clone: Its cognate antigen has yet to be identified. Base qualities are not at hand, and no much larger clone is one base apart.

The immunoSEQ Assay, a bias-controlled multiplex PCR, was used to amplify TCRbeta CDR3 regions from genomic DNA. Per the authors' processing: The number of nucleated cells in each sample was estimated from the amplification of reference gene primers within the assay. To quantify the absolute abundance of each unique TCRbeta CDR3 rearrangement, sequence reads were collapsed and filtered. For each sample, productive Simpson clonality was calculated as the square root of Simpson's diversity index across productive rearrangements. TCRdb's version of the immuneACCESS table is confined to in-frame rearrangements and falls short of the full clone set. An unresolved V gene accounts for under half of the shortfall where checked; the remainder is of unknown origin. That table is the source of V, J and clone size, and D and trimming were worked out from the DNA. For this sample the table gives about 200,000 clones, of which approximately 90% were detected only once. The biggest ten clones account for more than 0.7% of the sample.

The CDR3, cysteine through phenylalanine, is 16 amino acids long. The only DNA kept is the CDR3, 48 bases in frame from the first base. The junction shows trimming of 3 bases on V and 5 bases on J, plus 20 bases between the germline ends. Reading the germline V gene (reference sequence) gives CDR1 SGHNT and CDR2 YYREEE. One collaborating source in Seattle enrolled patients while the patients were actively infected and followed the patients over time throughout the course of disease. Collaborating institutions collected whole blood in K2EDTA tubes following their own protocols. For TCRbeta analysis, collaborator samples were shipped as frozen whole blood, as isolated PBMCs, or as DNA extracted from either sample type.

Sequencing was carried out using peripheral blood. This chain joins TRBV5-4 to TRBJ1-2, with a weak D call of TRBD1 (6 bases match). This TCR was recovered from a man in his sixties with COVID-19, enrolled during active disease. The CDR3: CASSSRRPTGPYGYTF. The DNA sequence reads TGTGCCAGCAGCTCTCGCCGACCGACAGGACCGTATGGCTACACCTTC.